The 25 T cell receptor beta chains listed next were all sequenced from one sample in a study of T cells in Graves' hyperthyroidism and ophthalmopathy. The investigators amplified TCR beta CDR3 regions from RNA transcripts. The HTBI primer set was used in a first-round RT-PCR of the TCR CDR3. TCRdb reanalysed the multiplex PCR reads using MiXCR and keeps one entry per CDR3 protein. The sample has approximately 210,000 distinct CDR3 sequences; 17% are singletons. The specimen sequenced was blood. Source of these receptors: a man aged 50 or older with Graves' hyperthyroidism.

This clonotype was counted at least ten times. The rearrangement links TRBV27 to TRBJ2-7; D is uncertain. This CDR3 spans 16 amino acids. Germline CDR1 and CDR2: MNHEY and SMNVEV (reference sequence). V was cut by 4 bases and J by 1 base, with 17 bases left in between. In DNA form, the CDR3 reads TGTGCCAGCAGTTCCCATGTAGTGGGGATATCCTACGAGCAGTACTTC. This translates into CASSSHVVGISYEQYF.

The chain has TRBV5-5 and TRBJ1-1; D is undetermined. The V end was cut by 1 base, the J end by 4 bases, with 11 bases between. The CDR3 sequence is 14 residues long. Germline CDR1 and CDR2: SGHKS and YYEKEE (reference sequence). The CDR3 coding sequence is TGTGCCAGCAGCTTGACGGGGTTTGGCACTGAAGCTTTCTTT. This encodes CASSLTGFGTEAFF.

This clonotype was seen at least ten times. The CDR3 DNA follows: TGTGCCTGGATGCTCAATGGGGAGACCCAGTACTTC. This translates into CAWMLNGETQYF. The V and J genes are TRBV30 and TRBJ2-5; D ambiguous. V was clipped by 4 bases and J by 5 bases, with 11 bases between them. The CDR3 sequence is 12 residues long. In germline, CDR1 is GTSNPN, CDR2 SVGIG (reference sequence). The whole variable domain, remainder taken from reference TRBV30 and TRBJ2-5, is SQTIHQWPATLVQPVGSPLSLECTVEGTSNPNLYWYRQAAGRGLQLLFYSVGIGQISSEVPQNLSASRPQDRQFILSSKKLLLSDSGFYLCAWMLNGETQYFGPGTRLLVL.

This clonotype was detected ten times or more. CDR3 nucleotide sequence: TGTGCCAGCAGTACTACACTTAATCAGCCCCAGCATTTT. Translating it yields CASSTTLNQPQHF. The J gene is TRBJ1-5, the V gene TRBV28; no definite D call. The CDR3 covers 13 residues. The V gene lost 5 bases and the J gene lost 4 bases, with 9 bases spanning the gap. Germline assignment: CDR1 MDHEN and CDR2 SYDVKM.

At least ten counts were recorded for this clonotype. The chain recombines TRBV30 with TRBJ2-1, with TRBD2 matching 7 bases. The germline gives CDR1 GTSNPN, CDR2 SVGIG (reference sequence). The CDR3 runs to 15 residues. The ends lost 3 bases at V and 7 bases at J; junction bases unmatched: 12. The CDR3 sequence is CAWSAERGGRNEQFF. The CDR3 DNA follows: TGTGCCTGGAGCGCGGAACGGGGAGGGCGGAATGAGCAGTTCTTC.

The rearrangement uses TRBV7-3 and TRBJ2-1, with D tentatively TRBD2 (6 bases). This CDR3 has 17 amino acids. The ends were cut back, 1 base at V and 3 bases at J, with 16 bases in the middle. The V gene's germline CDR1 is SGHTA and CDR2 FQGTGA. The DNA of the CDR3 is TGTGCCAGCAGCTTAAGCCCCCCGGGAGCTGGCTACAATGAGCAGTTCTTC. Its translation is CASSLSPPGAGYNEQFF. Filled out from reference TRBV7-3 and TRBJ2-1, the complete variable domain reads GAGVSQTPSNKVTEKGKYVELRCDPISGHTALYWYRQSLGQGPEFLIYFQGTGAADDSGLPNDRFFAVRPEGSVSTLKIQRTERGDSAVYLCASSLSPPGAGYNEQFFGPGTRLTVL.

The genes are TRBV28 and TRBJ2-3; TRBD2 matches at 9 bases. CDR1 and CDR2 (germline): MDHEN, SYDVKM. With V trimmed by 6 bases and J by 4 bases, 11 bases remained unmatched. The CDR3 runs 16 residues. Written as DNA, the CDR3 is TGTGCCAGCAGCTCACCACGGCGGGAGGGCCCAGATACGCAGTATTTT. Protein: CASSSPRREGPDTQYF.

This clonotype was recorded at least ten times. The V call is TRBV5-1, the J call TRBJ2-2; 9 nucleotides agree with TRBD2. Germline CDR1 reads SGHRS; CDR2 reads YFSETQ. V lost 0 bases and J lost 3; bases outside the gene matches: 0. This CDR3 comprises 15 residues. The DNA for the CDR3 is TGCGCCAGCAGCTTGGGACTAGCGGACACCGGGGAGCTGTTTTTT. Amino acids: CASSLGLADTGELFF.

J is TRBJ1-5 and V is TRBV4-3; maybe TRBD1 (6 bases). Trimming left V 0 bases short and J 4 bases short, with 13 bases between. Looked up from germline, CDR1 is LGHNA and CDR2 is YSLEER. CDR3 length: 16 residues. In DNA form, the CDR3 reads TGCGCCAGCAGCCAAGAAACAGGGAAGGGGAATCAGCCCCAGCATTTT. This gives the protein CASSQETGKGNQPQHF.

The sample holds a few counts of this clonotype. This chain connects TRBV7-2 to TRBJ2-1; tentatively, D is TRBD1 or TRBD2 (5 bases each). CDR1 SGHTA and CDR2 FQGNSA come from the germline V gene. The CDR3 runs 14 residues. Trimming left V 4 bases short and J 10 bases short, with 17 bases between. The CDR3 is CASSSRGSGHEQFF. CDR3 nucleotide sequence: TGTGCCAGCAGCTCCCGGGGAAGCGGACACGAGCAGTTCTTC.

This clonotype was seen ten or more times. V usage is TRBV20-1 and J usage is TRBJ2-7; TRBD1 matches at 7 bases. The CDR3 runs 15 residues. J gave up 6 bases and V 1 base, and 12 bases lay outside the gene matches. Germline V gene sequence: CDR1 DFQATT, CDR2 SNEGSKA (reference sequence). The CDR3 DNA sequence: TGCAGTGCTAGAGGGTTATGGGCAGGGGGTTCCGAGCAGTACTTC. Protein sequence: CSARGLWAGGSEQYF.

The chain recombines TRBV5-1 with TRBJ2-5; 8 nucleotides agree with TRBD2. The CDR3 totals 15 residues. V was clipped by 0 bases and J by 5 bases; unmatched bases: 6. Germline V gives CDR1 SGHRS, CDR2 YFSETQ. In DNA, the CDR3 is TGCGCCAGCAGCTTGGAGCGGGGGCTCGGGGAGACCCAGTACTTC. Encoded protein: CASSLERGLGETQYF.

This clonotype was found many times. The V and J genes are TRBV28 and TRBJ1-1; D remains ambiguous. Germline assignment: CDR1 MDHEN and CDR2 SYDVKM. V was trimmed by 7 bases and J by 4 bases, leaving 7 bases between them. This CDR3 has 11 residues. For the CDR3, the DNA is TGTGCCAGCACCGGGAGCACTGAAGCTTTCTTT. Translation: CASTGSTEAFF.

The chain links TRBV6-1 to TRBJ1-1, with D tentatively TRBD1 (5 bases). From germline, CDR1 is MNHNS and CDR2 SASEGT. CDR3 length: 12 amino acids. Trimming removed 8 bases at V and 1 base at J, with 8 bases between. DNA for the CDR3: TGTGCCAGCGGGGGAGAGAACACTGAAGCTTTCTTT. It specifies CASGGENTEAFF.

CDR3 sequence (DNA): TGTGCCAGCAGCCCGGGCGGGCTAGCGGGAAACCACGAGCAGTACTTC. Amino acids: CASSPGGLAGNHEQYF. The rearrangement uses TRBV6-1 and TRBJ2-7; TRBD2 matches at 9 bases. Germline values: CDR1 MNHNS, CDR2 SASEGT. V lost 6 bases, J lost 5 bases, and 14 bases stayed unmatched. The CDR3 contains 16 residues.

This clonotype showed up just a few times. The gene calls are TRBV4-1 and TRBJ2-7; D ambiguous. Germline V gene sequence: CDR1 MGHRA, CDR2 YSYEKL. With 0 bases removed from V and 2 bases from J, the gap between germline ends came to 8 bases. There are 14 residues in the CDR3. The CDR3 loop is CASSQDGGTYEQYF. CDR3 DNA: TGCGCCAGCAGCCAAGATGGCGGAACCTACGAGCAGTACTTC.

About this clonotype itself: A read error is possible here, since a much larger clone lies one base away. CDR3 sequence: CASGLPGYGEQYF. CDR3 nucleotide sequence: TGTGCCAGCGGCTTACCGGGGTACGGCGAGCAGTACTTC. The rearrangement uses TRBV7-9 and TRBJ2-7, with D possibly matching TRBD2 (5 bases). Germline V gene sequence: CDR1 SEHNR, CDR2 FQNEAQ (reference sequence). This CDR3 is 13 amino acids long.

In its sample, this clonotype was seen many times. This rearrangement joins TRBV2 to TRBJ2-7; the D gene is possibly TRBD1 (5 bases). The CDR3 consists of 12 residues. With 6 bases removed from V and 3 bases from J, the gap between germline ends came to 9 bases. In germline, CDR1 is SNHLY, CDR2 FYNNEI. The CDR3 is CASRSDNYEQYF. The CDR3, as DNA: TGTGCCAGCAGGTCGGACAACTACGAGCAGTACTTC. The full variable domain, in which reference TRBV2 and TRBJ2-7 provide the parts outside the CDR3, is EPEVTQTPSHQVTQMGQEVILRCVPISNHLYFYWYRQILGQKVEFLVSFYNNEISEKSEIFDDQFSVERPDGSNFTLKIRSTKLEDSAMYFCASRSDNYEQYFGPGTRLTVT.

The sample holds many counts of this clonotype. The rearrangement joins TRBV7-8 to TRBJ1-4; D call uncertain. The V end was cut by 2 bases, the J end by 2 bases, with 6 bases between. Per germline, CDR1 SGHVS and CDR2 FQNEAQ. CDR3 length equals 14 residues. The CDR3 nucleotides are TGTGCCAGCAGCTTATACGGGACTAATGAAAAACTGTTTTTT. Translating gives CASSLYGTNEKLFF.

There are a few counts of this clonotype. This sequence joins TRBV20-1 and TRBJ2-7, with D perhaps matching TRBD2 (5 bases). Per the germline V gene, CDR1 is DFQATT and CDR2 is SNEGSKA (reference sequence). V was pared by 5 bases and J by 4 bases, with 12 bases between. The CDR3 is 12 residues long. CDR3: CSAHPRDYEQYF. The CDR3 DNA follows: TGCAGTGCTCATCCACGGGATTACGAGCAGTACTTC.

This chain joins TRBV30 and TRBJ2-5, with D maybe TRBD2 (7 bases). Trimming stripped 2 bases from V and 3 bases from J, with 16 bases between. The CDR3 runs 15 residues. In germline, CDR1 is GTSNPN, CDR2 SVGIG (reference sequence). The CDR3 region has the DNA TGTGCCTGGAGTAAGGGGGGGGTTGGGGAAGAGACCCAGTACTTC. It encodes CAWSKGGVGEETQYF.

This clonotype was counted ten times or more. The chain employs TRBV3-1 and TRBJ2-3; TRBD2 agrees at 9 bases. J was trimmed by 3 bases and V by 4 bases; bases with no gene match: 8. This CDR3 region has 16 residues. Germline CDR1 LGHDT, CDR2 YNNKEL (reference sequence). DNA of the CDR3: TGTGCCAGCAGCCCGCCGGGTAGCGGGAGAACAGATACGCAGTATTTT. This encodes CASSPPGSGRTDTQYF.

The V gene is TRBV7-3, the J gene TRBJ1-2; the match to TRBD1 covers 7 bases. V shed 5 bases and J 4 bases; nucleotides not matched to a gene: 7. Germline V gene sequence: CDR1 SGHTA, CDR2 FQGTGA. CDR3 length: 14 amino acids. The CDR3 DNA is TGTGCCAGCAGCCCAAGGAGGGACAGCTATGGCTACACCTTC. Its translation: CASSPRRDSYGYTF. The whole variable domain, filled in from reference TRBV7-3 and TRBJ1-2, reads GAGVSQTPSNKVTEKGKYVELRCDPISGHTALYWYRQSLGQGPEFLIYFQGTGAADDSGLPNDRFFAVRPEGSVSTLKIQRTERGDSAVYLCASSPRRDSYGYTFGSGTRLTVV.

Regarding this clonotype: Possible read error: a much larger clone is one base away. The chain employs TRBV5-1 and TRBJ1-2; D perhaps matches TRBD1 (6 bases). This CDR3 has 17 residues. The germline V gene has CDR1 SGHRS and CDR2 YFSETQ. The DNA of the CDR3 is TGCGCCAGCAGCTTGTCAGTGTTGGACAGCGCAAACTATGGCTGCACCTTC. Protein: CASSLSVLDSANYGCTF.

This clonotype appeared many times. The chain's CDR3 is CASSYSNGPTDTQYF. The CDR3 DNA reads as TGTGCCAGCAGTTACTCGAATGGCCCCACAGATACGCAGTATTTT. The chain is built from TRBV6-6 and TRBJ2-3; D is ambiguous. The length of the CDR3 is 15 residues. Trimming stripped 0 bases from V and 2 bases from J, with 9 bases between. The V gene's germline CDR1 is MNHNY and CDR2 SVGAGI (reference sequence).